The 25 T cell receptor beta chains below come from one sample, sequenced in a study of blood T cell repertoires in COVID-19. Assay used: immunoSEQ multiplex PCR; TCRdb lists only in-frame clones, some missing. The table lists approximately 300,000 clones, roughly 90% of them singletons. Sequenced sample: PBMCs or T cells enriched from blood (not recorded which). The receptor source for this set is a woman aged 30 to 39 who had recovered from COVID-19.

This rearrangement joins TRBV5-4 to TRBJ1-1; the D is unclear. This CDR3 region has 15 residues. Trimming cost V 3 bases and J 6 bases, with 18 bases left between them. The germline gives CDR1 SGHNT, CDR2 YYREEE (reference sequence). The CDR3 sequence: CASSSTGGIGSEAFF. CDR3 bases: TGTGCCAGCAGCTCGACGGGAGGAATTGGCTCTGAAGCTTTCTTT.

A single count supports this clone. The CDR3 sequence is CASSQDRSGFYEQYF. DNA of the CDR3: TGCGCCAGCAGCCAAGATCGGAGCGGGTTTTACGAGCAGTACTTC. The chain couples TRBV4-3 to TRBJ2-7, with a possible D match to TRBD2 (6 bases). Trimming removed 0 bases from V and 4 bases from J, with 13 bases in between. The V gene's germline CDR1 is LGHNA and CDR2 YSLEER. CDR3 length equals 15 residues.

With respect to this clone: The junction differs from germline at one of its ends, possibly a read error. The rearrangement joins TRBV12-3 or TRBV12-4 to TRBJ2-7, with 9 bases that match TRBD2. The CDR3 loop spans 13 amino acids. CDR3 in DNA: TGTGCCAGCAGTGTAGCGGGAGCCTACGAGCAGTACTTC. This gives the protein CASSVAGAYEQYF.

V usage is TRBV7-9 and J usage is TRBJ2-3; D gene ambiguous. Germline CDR1 is SEHNR and CDR2 is FQNEAQ (reference sequence). This CDR3 is built from 15 residues. Trimming removed 4 bases from V and 1 base from J, with 12 bases in between. The CDR3 DNA sequence: TGTGCCAGCAGCTCCTCCGGTCAGGGCACAGATACGCAGTATTTT. Its translation: CASSSSGQGTDTQYF.

The chain has TRBV10-2 and TRBJ1-1; 7 nucleotides match TRBD1. J lost 3 bases, V lost 5 bases, and 6 bases had no gene match. This CDR3 region has 14 residues. Germline-derived CDR1 and CDR2 are WSHSY and SAAADI. CDR3 DNA: TGCGCCAGCAGTATAGCCGACAGGGACACTGAAGCTTTCTTT. Residues: CASSIADRDTEAFF.

Only a few counts were recorded for this clone. The chain is built from TRBV6-5 and TRBJ1-6; 7 nucleotides match TRBD1. The CDR3 runs to 15 residues. Germline lookup yields CDR1 MNHEY and CDR2 SVGAGI. The V gene end was trimmed by 5 bases and the J gene end by 7 bases; junction bases not matched to a gene: 8. The CDR3 bases are TGTGCCAGCAGTACGTTGACAGGGTACAATTCACCCCTCCACTTT. This sequence encodes CASSTLTGYNSPLHF.

The chain recombines TRBV7-2 with TRBJ2-5, with D maybe TRBD1 (7 bases). CDR3 length: 16 residues. With 4 bases removed from V and 5 bases from J, the gap between germline ends came to 20 bases. Germline CDR1 reads SGHTA; CDR2 reads FQGNSA. The CDR3 region is CASSWSLGGGMETQYF. In DNA, the CDR3 is TGTGCCAGCAGCTGGTCCTTAGGGGGCGGGATGGAGACCCAGTACTTC.

The V and J genes are TRBV7-3 and TRBJ2-7; 9 bases line up with TRBD2. The CDR3 contains 15 residues. Germline lookup yields CDR1 SGHTA and CDR2 FQGTGA. V shed 5 bases and J 3 bases; nucleotides not matched to a gene: 8. The CDR3 region has the DNA TGTGCCAGCAGCGTCTCTAGCGGGACCAGCTACGAGCAGTACTTC. This gives the protein CASSVSSGTSYEQYF.

This chain links TRBV27 with TRBJ1-1, with 10 bases identical to TRBD1. This CDR3 has 15 residues. V trimming: 2 bases; J trimming: 4 bases; junction bases outside the gene matches: 4. Per germline, CDR1 MNHEY and CDR2 SMNVEV (reference sequence). For the CDR3, the DNA is TGTGCCAGCAGTTTAGGACAGGGGGTAGGCACTGAAGCTTTCTTT. Its protein product is CASSLGQGVGTEAFF.

V and J are TRBV18 and TRBJ1-5, with D possibly TRBD1 on 6 matching bases. Germline-derived CDR1 and CDR2 are KGHSH and LQKENI. Trimming removed 1 base at V and 4 bases at J, with 11 bases between. There are 15 residues in the CDR3. CDR3 in amino acids: CASSPLRTENQPQHF. The DNA for the CDR3 is TGTGCCAGCTCACCACTGCGGACAGAGAATCAGCCCCAGCATTTT.

V usage is TRBV2 and J usage is TRBJ1-2; 9 bases map to TRBD1. This CDR3 spans 13 amino acids. Trimming at V came to 4 bases and at J to 8 bases, leaving 5 bases not matched to a gene. CDR1 is SNHLY and CDR2 is FYNNEI in the germline V gene. The CDR3 nucleotides read TGTGCCAGCAGTGCGGGACAGGGAATGGGCTACACCTTC. Protein product: CASSAGQGMGYTF.

This clone was seen more than once but under ten times. The CDR3 nucleotides read TGTGCCAGCAGCTTATCGAACACCGGGAGGGGGTTCGCCGGGGAGCTGTTTTTT. Its translation: CASSLSNTGRGFAGELFF. The V call is TRBV7-3, the J call TRBJ2-2; 8 bases are a match to TRBD2. The CDR3 totals 18 residues. Trimming removed 2 bases from V and 6 bases from J; junction bases left unmatched: 14. CDR1 is SGHTA and CDR2 is FQGTGA in the germline V gene.

The V gene is TRBV13, the J gene TRBJ2-1; TRBD2 matches at 13 bases. The germline CDR1 and CDR2 sequences are PRHDT and FYEKMQ (reference sequence). The CDR3 length is 16 residues. Trimming removed 5 bases from V and 9 bases from J; junction bases left unmatched: 10. The CDR3 here is CASSTRLAGGLGEQFF. The CDR3 DNA follows: TGTGCCAGCAGCACCCGACTAGCGGGAGGACTCGGTGAGCAGTTCTTC.

This chain links TRBV3-1 (or the pseudogene TRBV3-2) with TRBJ2-3; 8 bases map to TRBD2. CDR1 LGHDT and CDR2 YNNKEL come from the germline V gene (reference sequence). V lost 0 bases and J lost 0; bases outside the gene matches: 8. The CDR3 has 18 amino acids. The CDR3: CASSQDGLAAFSTDTQYF. The CDR3 DNA reads TGTGCCAGCAGCCAAGATGGACTAGCAGCCTTCAGCACAGATACGCAGTATTTT.

This chain joins TRBV5-1 and TRBJ2-7; possible D gene TRBD2, 6 bases. The CDR3 spans 14 residues. Trimming left V 1 base short and J 7 bases short, with 15 bases between. CDR1 SGHRS and CDR2 YFSETQ come from the germline V gene. The CDR3 reads CASSLIRESGEQYF. The CDR3 nucleotides are TGCGCCAGCAGCTTGATCCGGGAGTCGGGGGAGCAGTACTTC.

The chain is built from TRBV11-2 and TRBJ1-2; a possible D gene is TRBD1 (6 bases). The germline V and J ends were trimmed by 5 bases and 6 bases, with 19 bases remaining between them. The CDR3 spans 15 residues. Per germline, CDR1 SGHAT and CDR2 FQNNGV. CDR3 sequence reads: CASSPLTGTLNGYTF. The DNA of the CDR3 is TGTGCCAGCAGCCCGCTAACCGGGACACTTAATGGCTACACCTTC.

The chain carries TRBV14 and TRBJ2-2; a possible D gene is TRBD1 (6 bases). The germline V gene encodes CDR1 SGHDN and CDR2 FVKESK. V lost 1 base and J 3 bases, leaving 15 bases between the germline ends. The CDR3 consists of 17 residues. CDR3 nucleotide sequence: TGTGCCAGCAGCCAAGTTAGGGGGACGGAATACACCGGGGAGCTGTTTTTT. This codes for CASSQVRGTEYTGELFF.

The rearrangement links TRBV28 to TRBJ1-4; D may be TRBD1 (5 bases). This CDR3 is 15 amino acids long. Germline CDR1 and CDR2: MDHEN and SYDVKM. V was pared by 6 bases and J by 8 bases, with 19 bases between. The CDR3 protein is CASSSAGGDDEKLFF. In DNA form, the CDR3 reads TGTGCCAGCAGCTCAGCCGGGGGGGACGACGAAAAACTGTTTTTT.

The chain links TRBV2 to TRBJ1-2; a weak D match, TRBD1 (6 bases). V dropped 7 bases and J dropped 6 bases, with 18 bases sitting between them. CDR3 length: 14 amino acids. Germline V lookup: CDR1 SNHLY, CDR2 FYNNEI. The CDR3 nucleotides are TGTGCCAGCACCAAAACAACAGGGTTCGATGGCTACACCTTC. Residues: CASTKTTGFDGYTF.

The chain combines TRBV6-2 or TRBV6-3 with TRBJ2-7; TRBD1 agrees at 7 bases. Trimming at V came to 5 bases and at J to 3 bases, leaving 10 bases not matched to a gene. The CDR3 has 15 amino acids. Germline lookup yields CDR1 MNHEY and CDR2 SVGEGT. The CDR3, as DNA: TGTGCCAGCAGTCCAAAGACAGGGACCCTCTACGAGCAGTACTTC. Amino acids: CASSPKTGTLYEQYF.

The gene calls are TRBV5-1 and TRBJ2-7; D is possibly TRBD2 (5 bases). CDR3 length: 15 residues. In germline, CDR1 is SGHRS, CDR2 YFSETQ. The V gene lost 4 bases and the J gene lost 3 bases, with 17 bases spanning the gap. CDR3 loop: CASSATPGADYEQYF. In DNA form, the CDR3 reads TGCGCCAGCAGCGCCACCCCCGGAGCGGACTACGAGCAGTACTTC.

This clone was recorded only once. J is TRBJ2-7 and V is TRBV30; TRBD2 matches at 11 bases. The CDR3 has 15 amino acids. Germline loops: CDR1 GTSNPN, CDR2 SVGIG (reference sequence). V was clipped by 1 base and J by 2 bases; unmatched bases: 4. The DNA for the CDR3 is TGTGCCTGGAGTGCGGGACTAGCGGCCGCCTACGAGCAGTACTTC. The encoded protein is CAWSAGLAAAYEQYF.

This clone was picked up one time. The chain combines TRBV19 with TRBJ2-6; perhaps TRBD2 as D (6 bases). V shed 3 bases and J shed 1 base, with 10 bases lying between them. The CDR3 runs 16 residues. Germline assignment: CDR1 LNHDA and CDR2 SQIVND (reference sequence). CDR3 sequence: CASSISAGSGANVLTF. The CDR3 bases are TGTGCCAGTAGTATTTCGGCGGGATCTGGGGCCAACGTCCTGACTTTC.

The chain combines TRBV7-2 with TRBJ2-3; 12 nucleotides agree with TRBD2. The CDR3 loop spans 16 amino acids. V trimming: 1 base; J trimming: 6 bases; junction bases outside the gene matches: 5. Germline V gene lookup returns CDR1 SGHTA and CDR2 FQGNSA. In DNA, the CDR3 is TGTGCCAGCAGCTTAGGACTAGCGGGAGCGTTTGATACGCAGTATTTT. This sequence encodes CASSLGLAGAFDTQYF.

There are a few counts of this clone. The gene calls are TRBV15 and TRBJ2-3; TRBD1 matches 9 bases. The CDR3 is 16 amino acids. V gave up 0 bases and J gave up 3 bases; unmatched junction bases: 4. Germline loops: CDR1 LNHNV, CDR2 YYDKDF (reference sequence). The DNA for the CDR3 is TGTGCCACCAGCAGAGATCGGGGACAGGGTACAGATACGCAGTATTTT. It is translated as CATSRDRGQGTDTQYF.